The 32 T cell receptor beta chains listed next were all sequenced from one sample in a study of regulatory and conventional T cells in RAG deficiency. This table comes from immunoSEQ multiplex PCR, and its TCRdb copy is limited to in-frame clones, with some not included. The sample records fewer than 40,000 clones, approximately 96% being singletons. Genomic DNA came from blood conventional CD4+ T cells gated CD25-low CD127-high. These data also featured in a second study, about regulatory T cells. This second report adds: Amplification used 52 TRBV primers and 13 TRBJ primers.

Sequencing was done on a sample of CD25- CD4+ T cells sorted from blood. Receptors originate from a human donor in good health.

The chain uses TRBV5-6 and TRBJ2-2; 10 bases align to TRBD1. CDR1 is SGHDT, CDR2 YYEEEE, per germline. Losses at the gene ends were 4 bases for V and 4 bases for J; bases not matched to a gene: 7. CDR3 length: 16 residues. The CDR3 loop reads CASSQDRGLATGELFF. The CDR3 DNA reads TGTGCCAGCAGCCAAGACAGGGGGCTCGCCACCGGGGAGCTGTTTTTT.

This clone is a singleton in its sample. DNA of the CDR3: TGTGCCAGCAGCTTAGTATCCCTCGGACAGGGCGGTACTGAAGCTTTCTTT. It translates to CASSLVSLGQGGTEAFF. The genes are TRBV7-2 and TRBJ1-1; 8 bases agree with TRBD1. Trimming removed 1 base from V and 5 bases from J; junction bases left unmatched: 12. Germline CDR1 SGHTA, CDR2 FQGNSA. This CDR3 contains 17 residues.

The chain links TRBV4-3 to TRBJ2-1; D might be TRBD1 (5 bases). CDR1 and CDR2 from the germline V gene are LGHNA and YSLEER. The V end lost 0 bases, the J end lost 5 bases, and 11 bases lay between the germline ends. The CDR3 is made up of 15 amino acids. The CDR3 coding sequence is TGCGCCAGCAGCCAAGAGGGAAGGGGAAACAATGAGCAGTTCTTC. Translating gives CASSQEGRGNNEQFF.

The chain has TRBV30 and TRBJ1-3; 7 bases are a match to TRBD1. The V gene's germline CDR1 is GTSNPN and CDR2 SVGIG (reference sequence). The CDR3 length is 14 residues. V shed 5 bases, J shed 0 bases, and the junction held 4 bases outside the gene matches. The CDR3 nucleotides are TGTGCCTGGGACAGGGCAAACTCTGGAAACACCATATATTTT. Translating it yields CAWDRANSGNTIYF.

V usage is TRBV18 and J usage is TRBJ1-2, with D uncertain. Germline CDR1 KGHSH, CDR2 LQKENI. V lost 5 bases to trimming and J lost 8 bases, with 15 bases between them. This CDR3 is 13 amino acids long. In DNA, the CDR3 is TGTGCCAGCTCATACGTAGGGAGGTACGGCTACACCTTC. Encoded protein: CASSYVGRYGYTF.

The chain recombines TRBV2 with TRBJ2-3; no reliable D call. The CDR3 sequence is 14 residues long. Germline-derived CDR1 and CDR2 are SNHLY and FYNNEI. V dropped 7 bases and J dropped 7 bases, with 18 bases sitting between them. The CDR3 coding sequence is TGTGCCAGCATGGCAAGCCTAGGCTCCAATACGCAGTATTTT. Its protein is CASMASLGSNTQYF.

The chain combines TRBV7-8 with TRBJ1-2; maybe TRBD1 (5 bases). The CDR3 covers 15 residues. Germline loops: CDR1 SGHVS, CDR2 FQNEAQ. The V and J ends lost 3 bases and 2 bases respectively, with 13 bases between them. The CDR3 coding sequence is TGTGCCAGCAGCTTTTCAGGGCTTGGAAACTATGGCTACACCTTC. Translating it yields CASSFSGLGNYGYTF.

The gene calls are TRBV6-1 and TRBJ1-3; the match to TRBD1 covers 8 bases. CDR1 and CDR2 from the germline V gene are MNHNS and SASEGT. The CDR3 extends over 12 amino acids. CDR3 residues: CGTGPSGNTIYF. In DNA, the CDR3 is TGTGGGACAGGGCCCTCTGGAAACACCATATATTTT.

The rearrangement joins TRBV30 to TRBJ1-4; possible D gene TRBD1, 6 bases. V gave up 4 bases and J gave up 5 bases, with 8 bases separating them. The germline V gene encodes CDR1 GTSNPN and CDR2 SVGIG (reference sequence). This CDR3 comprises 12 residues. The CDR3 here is CAWTGVNEKLFF. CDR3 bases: TGTGCCTGGACAGGGGTGAATGAAAAACTGTTTTTT.

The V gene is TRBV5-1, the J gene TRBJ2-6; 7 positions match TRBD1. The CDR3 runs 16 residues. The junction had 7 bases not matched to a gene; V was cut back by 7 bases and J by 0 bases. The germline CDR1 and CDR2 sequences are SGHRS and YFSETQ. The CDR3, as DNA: TGCGCCAGCGGTCAAGGGGGCAACTCTGGGGCCAACGTCCTGACTTTC. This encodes CASGQGGNSGANVLTF.

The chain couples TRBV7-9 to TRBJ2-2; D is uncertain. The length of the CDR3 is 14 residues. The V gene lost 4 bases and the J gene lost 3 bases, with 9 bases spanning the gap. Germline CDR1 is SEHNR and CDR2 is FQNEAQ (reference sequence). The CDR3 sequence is CASSSQDYTGELFF. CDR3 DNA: TGTGCCAGCAGCTCGCAGGATTACACCGGGGAGCTGTTTTTT.

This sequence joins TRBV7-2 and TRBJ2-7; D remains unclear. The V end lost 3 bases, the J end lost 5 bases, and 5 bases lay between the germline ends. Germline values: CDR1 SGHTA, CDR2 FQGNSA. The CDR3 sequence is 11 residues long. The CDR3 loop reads CASSFQDEQYF. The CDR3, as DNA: TGTGCCAGCAGCTTCCAGGACGAGCAGTACTTC.

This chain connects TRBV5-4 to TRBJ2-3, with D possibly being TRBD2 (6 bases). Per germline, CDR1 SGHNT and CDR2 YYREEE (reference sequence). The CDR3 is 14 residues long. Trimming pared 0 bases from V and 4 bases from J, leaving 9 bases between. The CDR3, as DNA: TGTGCCAGCAGCTTGGGACTAGTCTCAGATACGCAGTATTTT. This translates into CASSLGLVSDTQYF.

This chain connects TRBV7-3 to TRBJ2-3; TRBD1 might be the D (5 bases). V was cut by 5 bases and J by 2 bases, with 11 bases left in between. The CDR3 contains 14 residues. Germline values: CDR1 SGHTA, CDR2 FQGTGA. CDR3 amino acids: CASSTGLSTDTQYF. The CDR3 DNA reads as TGTGCCAGCAGCACAGGTCTTTCCACAGATACGCAGTATTTT.

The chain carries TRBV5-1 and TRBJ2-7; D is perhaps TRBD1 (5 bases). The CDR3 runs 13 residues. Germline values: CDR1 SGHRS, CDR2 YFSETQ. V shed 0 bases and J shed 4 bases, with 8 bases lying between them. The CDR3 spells CASSLAAGYEQYF. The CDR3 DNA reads TGCGCCAGCAGCTTGGCGGCAGGGTACGAGCAGTACTTC.

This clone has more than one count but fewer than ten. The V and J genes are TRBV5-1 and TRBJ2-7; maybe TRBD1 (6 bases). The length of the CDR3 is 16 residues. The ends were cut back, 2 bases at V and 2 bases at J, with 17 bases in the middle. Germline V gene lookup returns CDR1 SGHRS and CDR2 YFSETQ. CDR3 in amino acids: CASSLPRNRVAYEQYF. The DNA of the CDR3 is TGCGCCAGCAGCTTACCCCGGAACAGGGTGGCCTACGAGCAGTACTTC. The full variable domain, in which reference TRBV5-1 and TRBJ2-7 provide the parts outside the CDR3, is KAGVTQTPRYLIKTRGQQVTLSCSPISGHRSVSWYQQTPGQGLQFLFEYFSETQRNKGNFPGRFSGRQFSNSRSEMNVSTLELGDSALYLCASSLPRNRVAYEQYFGPGTRLTVT.

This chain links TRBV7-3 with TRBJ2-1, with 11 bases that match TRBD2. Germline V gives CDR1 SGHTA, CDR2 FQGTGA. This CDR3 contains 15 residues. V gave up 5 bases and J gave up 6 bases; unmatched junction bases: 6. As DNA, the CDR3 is TGTGCCAGCAGCCCCGGGACTAGCGGCACCAATGAGCAGTTCTTC. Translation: CASSPGTSGTNEQFF.

CDR3 nucleotides: TGTGCCAGCAGCCCAAATGGAGGACAGGGAGACTATGGCTACACCTTC. As protein: CASSPNGGQGDYGYTF. The rearrangement uses TRBV2 and TRBJ1-2; TRBD1 matches 8 bases. The CDR3 is 16 amino acids. Germline V gene lookup returns CDR1 SNHLY and CDR2 FYNNEI. The ends lost 6 bases at V and 3 bases at J; junction bases unmatched: 12.

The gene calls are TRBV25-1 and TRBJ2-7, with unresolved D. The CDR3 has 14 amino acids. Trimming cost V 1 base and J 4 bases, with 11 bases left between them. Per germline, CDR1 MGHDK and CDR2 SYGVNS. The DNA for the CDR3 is TGTGCCAGCAGTGAATTTAGACTCACGTACGAGCAGTACTTC. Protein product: CASSEFRLTYEQYF.

CDR3 residues: CASSYSGTALNTEAFF. CDR3 nucleotide sequence: TGTGCCAGCAGTTACTCGGGGACAGCCTTGAACACTGAAGCTTTCTTT. The genes are TRBV6-5 and TRBJ1-1; TRBD1 matches at 7 bases. Trimming removed 0 bases from V and 0 bases from J; junction bases left unmatched: 4. This CDR3 spans 16 amino acids. CDR1 and CDR2 (germline): MNHEY, SVGAGI.

The CDR3 loop reads CASRSTTNTEKLFF. CDR3 nucleotide sequence: TGTGCCAGCAGGTCCACCACAAATACTGAAAAACTGTTTTTT. V and J are TRBV6-5 and TRBJ1-4; D uncertain. Trimming stripped 6 bases from V and 7 bases from J, with 15 bases between. This CDR3 has 14 amino acids. Germline CDR1 and CDR2: MNHEY and SVGAGI.

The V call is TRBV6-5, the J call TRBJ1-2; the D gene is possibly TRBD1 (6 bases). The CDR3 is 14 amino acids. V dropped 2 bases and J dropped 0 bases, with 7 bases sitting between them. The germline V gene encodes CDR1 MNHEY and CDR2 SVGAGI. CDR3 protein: CASSYRTANYGYTF. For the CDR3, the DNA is TGTGCCAGCAGTTACCGGACAGCTAACTATGGCTACACCTTC.

CDR3 in amino acids: CATKGLASDEQFF. DNA for the CDR3: TGTGCCACCAAGGGACTAGCAAGCGATGAGCAGTTCTTC. The chain is built from TRBV7-9 and TRBJ2-1, with TRBD2 identical over 9 bases. Germline V CDR1 and CDR2: SEHNR, FQNEAQ (reference sequence). With V trimmed by 10 bases and J by 8 bases, 9 bases remained unmatched. This CDR3 has 13 residues.

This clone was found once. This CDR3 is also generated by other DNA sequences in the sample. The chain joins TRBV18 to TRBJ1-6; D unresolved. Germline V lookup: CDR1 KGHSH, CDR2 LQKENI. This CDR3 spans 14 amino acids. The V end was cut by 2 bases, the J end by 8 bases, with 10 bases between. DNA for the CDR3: TGTGCCAGCTCACCAGCGGGCTCAGATTCACCCCTCCACTTT. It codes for CASSPAGSDSPLHF. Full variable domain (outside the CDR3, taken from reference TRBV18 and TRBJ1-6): NAGVMQNPRHLVRRRGQEARLRCSPMKGHSHVYWYRQLPEEGLKFMVYLQKENIIDESGMPKERFSAEFPKEGPSILRIQQVVRGDSAAYFCASSPAGSDSPLHFGNGTRLTVT.

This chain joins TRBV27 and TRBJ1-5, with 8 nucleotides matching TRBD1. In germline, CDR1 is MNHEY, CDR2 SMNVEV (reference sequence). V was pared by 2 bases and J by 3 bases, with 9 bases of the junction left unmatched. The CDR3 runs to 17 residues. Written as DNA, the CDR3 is TGTGCCAGCAGTTTAAGGCGACAGGGGCGCCACAATCAGCCCCAGCATTTT. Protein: CASSLRRQGRHNQPQHF.

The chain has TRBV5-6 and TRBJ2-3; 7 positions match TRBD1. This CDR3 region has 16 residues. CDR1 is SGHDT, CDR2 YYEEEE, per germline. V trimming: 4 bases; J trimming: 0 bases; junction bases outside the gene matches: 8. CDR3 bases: TGTGCCAGCAGCCGTACGACAGGGATTAGCACAGATACGCAGTATTTT. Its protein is CASSRTTGISTDTQYF.

CDR3 DNA: TGTGCCAGCTCACCACCTACAGGCCTAGCGGGACATACGCAGTATTTT. Encoded protein: CASSPPTGLAGHTQYF. The chain couples TRBV18 to TRBJ2-3; TRBD2 agrees at 9 bases. V shed 0 bases and J 7 bases; nucleotides not matched to a gene: 8. CDR1 and CDR2 (germline): KGHSH, LQKENI. This CDR3 is built from 16 residues. Combining the CDR3 with reference TRBV18 and TRBJ2-3 gives the whole variable domain NAGVMQNPRHLVRRRGQEARLRCSPMKGHSHVYWYRQLPEEGLKFMVYLQKENIIDESGMPKERFSAEFPKEGPSILRIQQVVRGDSAAYFCASSPPTGLAGHTQYFGPGTRLTVL.

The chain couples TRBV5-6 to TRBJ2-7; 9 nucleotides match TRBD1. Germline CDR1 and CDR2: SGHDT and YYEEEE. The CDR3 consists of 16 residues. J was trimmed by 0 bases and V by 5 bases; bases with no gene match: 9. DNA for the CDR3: TGTGCCAGCAGGCAAGAGGGGGACAGGGACTCCTACGAGCAGTACTTC. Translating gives CASRQEGDRDSYEQYF.

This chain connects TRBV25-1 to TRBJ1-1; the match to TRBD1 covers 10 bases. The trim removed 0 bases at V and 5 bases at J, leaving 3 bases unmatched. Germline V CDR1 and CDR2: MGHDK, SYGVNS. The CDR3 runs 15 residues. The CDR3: CASSEYGGQGTEAFF. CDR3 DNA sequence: TGTGCCAGCAGTGAATATGGGGGACAGGGGACTGAAGCTTTCTTT.

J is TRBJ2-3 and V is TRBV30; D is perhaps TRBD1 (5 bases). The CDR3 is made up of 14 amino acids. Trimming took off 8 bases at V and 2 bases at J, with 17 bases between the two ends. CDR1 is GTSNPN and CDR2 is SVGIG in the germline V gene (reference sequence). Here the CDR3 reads CALSGNYPTDTQYF. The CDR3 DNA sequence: TGTGCCCTCTCAGGGAATTACCCCACAGATACGCAGTATTTT.

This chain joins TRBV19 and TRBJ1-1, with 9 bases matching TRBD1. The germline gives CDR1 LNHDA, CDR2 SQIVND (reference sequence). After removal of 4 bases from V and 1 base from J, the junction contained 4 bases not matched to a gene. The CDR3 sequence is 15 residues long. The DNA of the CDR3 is TGTGCCAGTAGTAGGACAGGGGCGAGGAACACTGAAGCTTTCTTT. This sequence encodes CASSRTGARNTEAFF.

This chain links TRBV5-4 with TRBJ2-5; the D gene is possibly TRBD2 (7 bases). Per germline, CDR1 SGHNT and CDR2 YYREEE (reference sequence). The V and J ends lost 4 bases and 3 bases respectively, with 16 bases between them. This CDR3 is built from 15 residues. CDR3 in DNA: TGTGCCAGCAGCCGGGGAGGGGGTAACAAAGAGACCCAGTACTTC. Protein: CASSRGGGNKETQYF.